Listed below are T cell receptor beta chains from one sample, sequenced in a study of post-analysis software for immune sequencing data. TCRdb re-derived calls from the PCR reads in MiXCR, one entry per CDR3 protein. The sample has 450,000 to 650,000 distinct CDR3 sequences, 44% seen once; the top ten hold over 1.5%. Sequencing input: blood. Source of these receptors: a girl under 18 with multiple sclerosis. CDR3s include the opening cysteine and the closing phenylalanine or tryptophan. Fields, in order: D gene, clone size, V gene, J gene, CDR3 protein, CDR3 DNA. D genes are given only for firm matches. The size of a clone is reported for some rows only, either as once, few or many, or as a class for expanded clones.

.	.	TRBV10-3	TRBJ1-1	CATVTVMNTEAFF	TGTGCCACCGTAACAGTCATGAACACTGAAGCTTTCTTT
.	many	TRBV7-2	TRBJ2-3	CASSLARDTQYF	TGTGCCAGCAGCCTCGCCCGTGATACGCAGTATTTT
TRBD2	.	TRBV10-3	TRBJ2-1	CAISESSGRFNEQFF	TGTGCCATCAGTGAATCTAGCGGGAGGTTCAATGAGCAGTTCTTC
.	few	TRBV29-1	TRBJ2-5	CSVESPREQETQYF	TGCAGCGTTGAGAGTCCCCGGGAACAAGAGACCCAGTACTTC
.	.	TRBV28	TRBJ2-1	CASSLTVPPYNEQFF	TGTGCCAGCAGTCTCACGGTTCCGCCATACAATGAGCAGTTCTTC
.	.	TRBV6-6	TRBJ1-2	CASSYSTDDGYTF	TGTGCCAGCAGTTACTCGACGGATGATGGCTACACCTTC
.	few	TRBV9	TRBJ2-3	CASSPRGYRTDTQYF	TGTGCCAGCAGCCCCCGGGGTTATCGCACAGATACGCAGTATTTT
TRBD1	few	TRBV6-2/TRBV6-3	TRBJ2-6	CASSTRTGPSGANVLTF	TGTGCCAGCAGTACTCGGACAGGTCCCTCTGGGGCCAACGTCCTGACTTTC
.	once	TRBV5-5	TRBJ1-4	CASSSRFGGEKLFF	TGTGCCAGCAGCTCCCGTTTCGGAGGTGAAAAACTGTTTTTT
.	.	TRBV12-3/TRBV12-4	TRBJ1-4	CASTGGGPATNEKLFF	TGTGCCAGTACCGGTGGTGGTCCTGCAACTAATGAAAAACTGTTTTTT
.	.	TRBV20-1	TRBJ1-2	CSATSGLNYGYTF	TGCAGTGCGACGTCAGGTCTAAACTATGGCTACACCTTC
.	.	TRBV5-1	TRBJ1-1	CASRIVGYTEAFF	TGCGCCAGCAGGATTGTTGGTTACACTGAAGCTTTCTTT
TRBD1	few	TRBV6-5	TRBJ1-2	CASRLDRVDGYTF	TGTGCCAGCAGACTGGACAGGGTGGATGGCTACACCTTC
.	.	TRBV12-3/TRBV12-4	TRBJ1-2	CASSSPGSGYTF	TGTGCCAGCAGTTCTCCTGGATCGGGCTACACCTTC
TRBD1	.	TRBV7-2	TRBJ1-5	CASSSRGFSNQPQHF	TGTGCCAGCAGCTCCAGGGGGTTTAGCAATCAGCCCCAGCATTTT
.	.	TRBV29-1	TRBJ1-1	CSVGSQGPEAFF	TGCAGCGTTGGTTCACAGGGCCCTGAAGCTTTCTTT
TRBD1	.	TRBV27	TRBJ1-5	CASSPDRGHQPQHF	TGTGCCAGCAGTCCAGACAGGGGGCATCAGCCCCAGCATTTT
.	few	TRBV4-1	TRBJ1-5	CASSQVQGRLGNQPQHF	TGCGCCAGCAGCCAAGTGCAGGGCCGATTGGGCAATCAGCCCCAGCATTTT
TRBD2	.	TRBV2	TRBJ2-7	CASSKGLAGTYEQYF	TGTGCCAGCAGCAAGGGACTAGCGGGCACCTACGAGCAGTACTTC
.	few	TRBV7-2	TRBJ2-1	CASSLGAGISYNEQFF	TGTGCCAGCAGCTTAGGGGCGGGAATCTCCTACAATGAGCAGTTCTTC
.	.	TRBV30	TRBJ2-7	CAWSGTEQYF	TGTGCCTGGAGTGGCACCGAGCAGTACTTC
TRBD2	few	TRBV5-1	TRBJ2-1	CASSEGLAGAPSYNEQFF	TGCGCCAGCAGCGAGGGACTAGCGGGGGCTCCTTCCTACAATGAGCAGTTCTTC
TRBD1	.	TRBV7-3	TRBJ1-2	CASSPSTGGIGGYTF	TGTGCCAGCAGCCCCAGTACAGGGGGCATTGGTGGCTACACCTTC